This entry features one T cell receptor (beta chain) sequence. Its antigen remains unidentified. V lost 4 bases to trimming and J lost 5 bases; unmatched junction nucleotides: 9. The length of the CDR3 is 16 residues. In germline, CDR1 is SGHDT, CDR2 YYEEEE. This record comes from a study of OX40 agonist ivuxolimab in advanced cancers. Whole-study findings and limits: The specificity for antigen of the expanded peripheral T cells was not determined.

TCRdb's table, derived via immunoSEQ multiplex PCR, lists solely in-frame clones and lacks some. The sample comprises tens of thousands of clones, around 89% of which are singletons, and under 0.4% rests with the top ten. This sequence joins TRBV5-6 and TRBJ1-1, with TRBD1 identical over 12 bases. Specimen: CD4+ or CD8+ T cells sorted from blood, collected in a trial of the OX40 agonist ivuxolimab. This receptor was taken from an adult with an advanced solid tumor such as melanoma, head and neck, liver or kidney cancer. The CDR3 spells CASSAPRDRGLTEAFF. The DNA of the CDR3 is TGTGCCAGCAGCGCCCCAAGGGACAGGGGGCTGACTGAAGCTTTCTTT.